This T cell receptor (beta chain) was retrieved from a study of T cell repertoires in cytomegalovirus infection. Looking at the study overall: Shared public TCR beta signatures pointed to both CMV infection and a matching HLA type.

The CDR3 spans 14 residues. Deletions cut 10 bases from V and 5 bases from J, with 21 bases between. Germline V CDR1 and CDR2: MNHNY, SVGAGI (reference sequence). TCRdb recomputed calls from the reads with MiXCR, one row per CDR3 protein. The data contain 630,000 or so distinct CDR3 sequences, less than 25% of them singletons. V usage is TRBV6-6 and J usage is TRBJ2-7; perhaps TRBD1 as D (6 bases). This clonotype was sampled from a human donor in good health (CMV status not recorded). Some clones in this sample may be carry-over from other donors' samples. Specimen: CD8+ T cells from PBMCs. DNA of the CDR3: TGTGCCACCGGGGAACAGGGAGTGACAGACGAGCAGTACTTC. Amino acid sequence: CATGEQGVTDEQYF.